This record covers a single T cell receptor beta chain. Its antigen is currently not known. No base quality values were provided; no much bigger clone lies one nucleotide off. The data are from a study of blood T cell repertoires in COVID-19 (dated by TCRdb to 2020 to 2022). The study in broad terms: ImmuneRACE Cohort 3 recovered participants were defined by two consecutive negative NP/OP PCR tests, healthcare professional clearance, or symptom resolution. The collaborator samples originated in the United States, Italy and Spain and spanned the acute and convalescent phases of COVID-19. The material from the prospective study consisted of cDNA or gDNA derived from T cells, B-cell-depleted T cells, or PBMCs. Deeply sampled blood TCRbeta repertoires from subjects exposed to, actively infected with, or recovered from COVID-19 were included in the dataset. The sample metadata nearly always contained a de-identified subject ID, COVID-19 status, age in years and sex. Where available, HLA class I and class II types were obtained from metadata supplied by the sample provider rather than from assay-based typing. The repertoires were released in a freely available public database meant as a resource for research on the immune response to SARS-CoV-2. The samples were drawn from two sources: the first 160 participants of the ongoing ImmuneRACE study, and 1,000 to 1,500 subjects contributed by 6 global collaborators.

The germline V gene (reference sequence) specifies LNHDA as CDR1 and SQIVND as CDR2. The CDR3 measures 13 amino acids from cysteine to phenylalanine. The entry retains the CDR3 DNA only, 39 bases that are in frame from base 1. Trimming costs V 10 bases and J 0 bases, and their ends lie 10 bases apart. Findings and caveats that apply to the study as a whole: How much clinical and demographic metadata was included differed by source and by participant, and the metadata was provided uncurated.

In the prospective study, participants were roughly 18 to 89 years old, resided in under 30 geographic areas of the United States, and were enrolled through a virtual design. To assign participants to cohorts, the prospective study relied on clinical history that participants themselves reported in a screening survey and a study questionnaire. Mobile phlebotomists in the prospective study collected whole blood, serum and a nasopharyngeal or oropharyngeal swab from every participant. Prospective study participants could optionally give additional blood draws and questionnaires over a roughly 2-month period. Before DNA extraction, blood samples from the prospective study were shipped at room temperature or frozen. TCRbeta CDR3 regions were amplified from genomic DNA by means of the immunoSEQ Assay, a bias-controlled multiplex PCR. As for the authors' bioinformatics: The number of nucleated cells in each sample was estimated by amplification of reference gene primers within the assay. To quantify the absolute abundance of each unique TCRbeta CDR3 rearrangement, sequence reads were collapsed and filtered. Productive Simpson clonality was computed per sample as the square root of Simpson's diversity index over productive rearrangements. TCRdb stores this immuneACCESS table with in-frame sequences only. Part of the clones is absent; in the studies checked, under half of the shortfall reflects unresolved V genes, and no reason is known for the rest. Clonal size and the V and J genes are those of that table, whereas D and trimming came from the DNA. Within this sample are roughly 210,000 clones, with about nine tenths of them counted one time only. The ten largest make up 5.5% to 8.5% of the sample.

The rearrangement joined TRBV19 to TRBJ1-5; no D gene call is confident. Sequenced input: PBMCs or T cells enriched from blood (not recorded which). This TCR was recovered from a young man in a cohort exposed to, infected with or recovered from COVID-19 (not recorded which). In nucleotides, the sequence is TGTGCCACGCGTGAGAATAGCAATCAGCCCCAGCATTTT. Protein translation: CATRENSNQPQHF.